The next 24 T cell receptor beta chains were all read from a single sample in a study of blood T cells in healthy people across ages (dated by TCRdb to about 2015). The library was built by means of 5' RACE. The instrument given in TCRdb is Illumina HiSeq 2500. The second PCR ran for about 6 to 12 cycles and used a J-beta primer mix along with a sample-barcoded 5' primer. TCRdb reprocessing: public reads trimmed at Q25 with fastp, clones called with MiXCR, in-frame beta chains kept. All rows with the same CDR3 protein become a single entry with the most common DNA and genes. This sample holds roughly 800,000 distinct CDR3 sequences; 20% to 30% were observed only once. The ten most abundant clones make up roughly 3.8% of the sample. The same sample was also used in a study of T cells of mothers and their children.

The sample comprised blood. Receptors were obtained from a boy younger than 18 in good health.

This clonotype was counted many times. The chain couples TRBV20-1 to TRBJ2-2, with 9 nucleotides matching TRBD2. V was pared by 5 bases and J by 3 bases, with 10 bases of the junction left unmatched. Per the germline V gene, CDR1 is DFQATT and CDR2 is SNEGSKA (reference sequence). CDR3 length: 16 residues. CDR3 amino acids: CSAPRGGRAYTGELFF. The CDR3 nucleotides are TGCAGTGCTCCCCGGGGCGGGAGGGCCTACACCGGGGAGCTGTTTTTT.

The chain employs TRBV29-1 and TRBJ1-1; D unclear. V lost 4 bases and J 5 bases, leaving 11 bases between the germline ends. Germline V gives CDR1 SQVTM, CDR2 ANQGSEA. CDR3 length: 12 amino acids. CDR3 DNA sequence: TGCAGCGTTGGCGGGCTCGGTACTGAAGCTTTCTTT. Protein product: CSVGGLGTEAFF.

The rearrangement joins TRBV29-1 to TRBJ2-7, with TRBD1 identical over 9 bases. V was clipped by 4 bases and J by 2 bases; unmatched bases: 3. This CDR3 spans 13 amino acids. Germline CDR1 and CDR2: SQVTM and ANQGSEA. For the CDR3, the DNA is TGCAGCGTTGTGACAGGGGGTGCCTACGAGCAGTACTTC. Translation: CSVVTGGAYEQYF.

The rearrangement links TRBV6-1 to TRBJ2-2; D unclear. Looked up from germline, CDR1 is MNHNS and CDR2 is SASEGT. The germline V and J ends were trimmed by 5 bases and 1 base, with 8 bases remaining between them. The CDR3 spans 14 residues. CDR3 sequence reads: CASSTNKNTGELFF. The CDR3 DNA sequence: TGTGCCAGCAGTACAAACAAGAACACCGGGGAGCTGTTTTTT.

The CDR3: CASSVQGAGGYTF. The DNA of the CDR3 is TGTGCCAGCAGTGTACAGGGGGCAGGGGGCTACACCTTC. This chain joins TRBV12-3 or TRBV12-4 and TRBJ1-2; 9 bases match TRBD1. This CDR3 is 13 amino acids long. Losses at the gene ends were 5 bases for V and 8 bases for J; bases not matched to a gene: 6.

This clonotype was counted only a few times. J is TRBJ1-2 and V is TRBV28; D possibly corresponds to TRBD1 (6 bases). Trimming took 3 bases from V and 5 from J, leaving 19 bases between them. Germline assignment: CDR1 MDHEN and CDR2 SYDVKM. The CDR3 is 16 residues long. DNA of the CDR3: TGTGCCAGCAGTTTGAGTACTTTGGGACACTCATATGGCTACACCTTC. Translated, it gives CASSLSTLGHSYGYTF.

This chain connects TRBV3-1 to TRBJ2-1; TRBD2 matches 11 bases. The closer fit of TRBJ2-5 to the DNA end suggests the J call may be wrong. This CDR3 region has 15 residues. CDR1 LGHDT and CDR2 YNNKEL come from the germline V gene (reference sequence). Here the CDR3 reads CASSQGLAGKETQYF. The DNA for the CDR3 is TGTGCCAGCAGCCAAGGACTAGCGGGAAAAGAGACCCAGTACTTC.

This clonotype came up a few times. The CDR3: CASSVFPGGYTF. For the CDR3, the DNA is TGTGCCAGCAGCGTATTTCCCGGGGGCTACACCTTC. This chain links TRBV9 with TRBJ1-2; D not certain. Germline CDR1 SGDLS, CDR2 YYNGEE. The CDR3 spans 12 residues. Trimming pared 1 base from V and 8 bases from J, leaving 9 bases between.

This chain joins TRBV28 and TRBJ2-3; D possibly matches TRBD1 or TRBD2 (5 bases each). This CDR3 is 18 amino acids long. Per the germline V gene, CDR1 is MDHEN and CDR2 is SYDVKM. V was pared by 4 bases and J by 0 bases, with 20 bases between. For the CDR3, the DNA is TGTGCCAGCAGTTCGACCCCCGGGACCCCGAAAAGCACAGATACGCAGTATTTT. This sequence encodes CASSSTPGTPKSTDTQYF.

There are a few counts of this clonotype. The CDR3 sequence is CASSRGVRYEQYF. As DNA, the CDR3 is TGTGCCAGCAGCAGGGGGGTTAGGTACGAGCAGTACTTC. The chain combines TRBV6-5 with TRBJ2-7; tentative D call: TRBD1 (7 bases). V was cut by 6 bases and J by 4 bases, with 13 bases left in between. The V gene's germline CDR1 is MNHEY and CDR2 SVGAGI. The CDR3 runs 13 residues.

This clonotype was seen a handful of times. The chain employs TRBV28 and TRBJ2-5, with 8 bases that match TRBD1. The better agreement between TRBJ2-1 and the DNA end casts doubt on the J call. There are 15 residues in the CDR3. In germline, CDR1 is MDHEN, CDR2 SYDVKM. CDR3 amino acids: CASTLGDRRINEQFF. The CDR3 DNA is TGTGCCAGCACCCTGGGGGACAGGAGGATCAATGAGCAGTTCTTC.

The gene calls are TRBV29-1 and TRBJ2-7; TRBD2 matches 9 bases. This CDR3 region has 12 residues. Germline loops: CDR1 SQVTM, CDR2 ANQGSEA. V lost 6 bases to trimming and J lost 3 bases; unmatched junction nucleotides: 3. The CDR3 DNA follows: TGCAGCGTCCGGACTAGCGACTACGAGCAGTACTTC. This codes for CSVRTSDYEQYF.

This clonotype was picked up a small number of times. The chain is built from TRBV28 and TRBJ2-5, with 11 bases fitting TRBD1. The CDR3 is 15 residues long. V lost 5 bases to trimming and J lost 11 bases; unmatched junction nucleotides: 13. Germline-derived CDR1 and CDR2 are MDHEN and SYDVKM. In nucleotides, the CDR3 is TGTGCCAGCAGTACCCCCGGGACAGGGGGGTCCGTGCAGTACTTC. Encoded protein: CASSTPGTGGSVQYF. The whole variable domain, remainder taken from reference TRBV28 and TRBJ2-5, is DVKVTQSSRYLVKRTGEKVFLECVQDMDHENMFWYRQDPGLGLRLIYFSYDVKMKEKGDIPEGYSVSREKKERFSLILESASTNQTSMYLCASSTPGTGGSVQYFGPGTRLLVL.

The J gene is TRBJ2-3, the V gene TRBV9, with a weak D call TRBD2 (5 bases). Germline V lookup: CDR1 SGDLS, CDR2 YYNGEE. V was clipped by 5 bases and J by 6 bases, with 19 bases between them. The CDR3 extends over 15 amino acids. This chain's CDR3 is CASRDDLAGSDTQYF. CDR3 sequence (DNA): TGTGCCAGCAGGGATGATCTGGCGGGTTCCGATACGCAGTATTTT.

The CDR3 loop reads CASSQGPGGRVYNEQFF. CDR3 sequence (DNA): TGCGCCAGCAGCCAAGGACCCGGGGGGCGTGTCTACAATGAGCAGTTCTTC. The chain is built from TRBV4-1 and TRBJ2-1; TRBD2 might be the D (7 bases). CDR1 MGHRA and CDR2 YSYEKL come from the germline V gene. Trimming removed 1 base from V and 3 bases from J, with 16 bases in between. CDR3 length equals 17 residues.

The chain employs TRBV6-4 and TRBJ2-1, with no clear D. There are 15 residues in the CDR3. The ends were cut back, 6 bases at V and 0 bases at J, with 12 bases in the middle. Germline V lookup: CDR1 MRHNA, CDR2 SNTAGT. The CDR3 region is CASSQETGSYNEQFF. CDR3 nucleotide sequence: TGTGCCAGCAGCCAAGAAACGGGCTCCTACAATGAGCAGTTCTTC.

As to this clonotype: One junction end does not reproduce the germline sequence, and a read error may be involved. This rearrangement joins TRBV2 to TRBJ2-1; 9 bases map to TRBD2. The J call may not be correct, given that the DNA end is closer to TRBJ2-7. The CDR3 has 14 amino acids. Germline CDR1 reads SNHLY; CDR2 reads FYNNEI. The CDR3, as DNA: TGTGCCAGCAGGGAAGCGGGGGGTACCTACGAGCAGTACTTC. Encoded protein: CASREAGGTYEQYF.

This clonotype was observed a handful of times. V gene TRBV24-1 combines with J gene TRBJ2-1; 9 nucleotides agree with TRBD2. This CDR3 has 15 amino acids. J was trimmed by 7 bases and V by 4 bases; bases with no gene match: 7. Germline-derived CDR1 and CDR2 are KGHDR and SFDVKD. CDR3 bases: TGTGCCACCAGTGACCCAGGGACTAGCAGGAATGAGCAGTTCTTC. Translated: CATSDPGTSRNEQFF.

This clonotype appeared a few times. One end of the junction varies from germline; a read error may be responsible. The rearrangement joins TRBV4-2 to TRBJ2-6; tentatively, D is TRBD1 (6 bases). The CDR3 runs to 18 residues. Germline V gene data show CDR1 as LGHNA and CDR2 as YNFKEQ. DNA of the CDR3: TGTGCCAGCAGCCAAGACAGGGGCGAGAGCTCTGGGGCCAACGTCCCGACTTTC. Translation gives CASSQDRGESSGANVPTF.

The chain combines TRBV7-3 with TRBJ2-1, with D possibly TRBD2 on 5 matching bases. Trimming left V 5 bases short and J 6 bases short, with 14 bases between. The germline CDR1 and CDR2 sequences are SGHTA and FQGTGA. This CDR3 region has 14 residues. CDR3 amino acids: CASSPMGVANEQFF. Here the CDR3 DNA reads TGTGCCAGCAGCCCTATGGGAGTGGCCAATGAGCAGTTCTTC.

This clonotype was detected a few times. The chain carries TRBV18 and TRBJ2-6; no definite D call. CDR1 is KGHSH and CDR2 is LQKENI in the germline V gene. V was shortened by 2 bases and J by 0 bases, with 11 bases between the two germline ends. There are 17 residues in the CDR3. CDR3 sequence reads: CASSPTTPLSGANVLTF. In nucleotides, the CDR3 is TGTGCCAGCTCACCAACGACCCCTCTCTCTGGGGCCAACGTCCTGACTTTC.

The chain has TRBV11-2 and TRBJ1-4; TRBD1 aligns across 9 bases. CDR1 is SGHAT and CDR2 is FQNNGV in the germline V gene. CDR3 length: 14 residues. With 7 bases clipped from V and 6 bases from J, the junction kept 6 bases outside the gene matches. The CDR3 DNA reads TGTGCCAGCACCCTGGGACAGGGATATGAAAAACTGTTTTTT. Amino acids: CASTLGQGYEKLFF.

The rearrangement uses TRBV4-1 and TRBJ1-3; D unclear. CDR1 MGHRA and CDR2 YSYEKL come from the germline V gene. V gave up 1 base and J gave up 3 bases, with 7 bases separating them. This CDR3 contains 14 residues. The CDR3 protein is CASSQVRGGNTIYF. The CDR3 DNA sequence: TGCGCCAGCAGCCAAGTGCGGGGTGGAAACACCATATATTTT.

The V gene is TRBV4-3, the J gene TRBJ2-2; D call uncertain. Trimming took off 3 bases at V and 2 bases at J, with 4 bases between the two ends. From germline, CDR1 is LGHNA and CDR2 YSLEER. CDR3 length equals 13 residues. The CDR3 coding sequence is TGCGCCAGCAGCCATTATAACACCGGGGAGCTGTTTTTT. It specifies CASSHYNTGELFF.